One sample yielded the 8 T cell receptor beta chains listed below, sequenced in a study of human T cells and chemical hapten exposure. TCRdb processed the RACE reads anew with MiXCR; each CDR3 protein has one entry. The sample carries about 250,000 distinct CDR3 sequences, over 7.5% recorded once. Regarding time point: pre-sensitization, week 0. Treatment described: therapeutic diphenylcyclopropenone sensitization with weekly scalp DPC. The source was whole blood, collected in connection with sensitization to the hapten diphenylcyclopropenone (DPC). These receptors all stem from a man aged 18 to 29 with alopecia areata. Some clones in this sample may be carry-over from other donors' samples.

In its sample, this clonotype was seen many times. V is TRBV7-2 and J is TRBJ2-3; TRBD2 matches at 9 bases. This CDR3 is 17 amino acids long. Germline assignment: CDR1 SGHTA and CDR2 FQGNSA. Germline trimming cut 1 base from V and 1 base from J; bases unmatched to any gene: 6. The CDR3 is CASSLVAGAIRTDTQYF. The CDR3, as DNA: TGTGCCAGCAGCTTAGTAGCGGGGGCCATTCGCACAGATACGCAGTATTTT.

The rearrangement uses TRBV7-2 and TRBJ2-1, with a weak D call TRBD1 (5 bases). The CDR3 length is 13 residues. Trimming took off 5 bases at V and 5 bases at J, with 10 bases between the two ends. Germline lookup yields CDR1 SGHTA and CDR2 FQGNSA. CDR3 bases: TGTGCCAGCAGCCGGACAACAAACAATGAGCAGTTCTTC. This codes for CASSRTTNNEQFF.

V and J are TRBV24-1 and TRBJ1-1, with D unclear. The V gene lost 2 bases and the J gene lost 0 bases, with 9 bases spanning the gap. The V gene's germline CDR1 is KGHDR and CDR2 SFDVKD. The CDR3 contains 15 residues. CDR3 in amino acids: CATSDSQKMNTEAFF. The CDR3 DNA is TGTGCCACCAGTGATTCACAGAAGATGAACACTGAAGCTTTCTTT.

This rearrangement joins TRBV23-1 to TRBJ2-7; no reliable D call. TRBV23-1 is given ORF status, its function remaining uncertain. The CDR3 totals 14 residues. V gave up 2 bases and J gave up 9 bases, with 17 bases separating them. CDR3: CASSQKGFSFAQYF. The CDR3 region has the DNA TGCGCCAGCAGTCAAAAGGGTTTCTCTTTCGCGCAGTACTTC.

The V call is TRBV20-1, the J call TRBJ2-3, with D unresolved. Per germline, CDR1 DFQATT and CDR2 SNEGSKA (reference sequence). V dropped 1 base and J dropped 2 bases, with 13 bases sitting between them. The CDR3 loop spans 15 amino acids. CDR3 DNA sequence: TGCAGTGCTAGAGTAGGGCGAGCTCTCACAGATACGCAGTATTTT. It is translated as CSARVGRALTDTQYF.

This chain connects TRBV7-8 to TRBJ2-5, with TRBD2 matching over 7 bases. The CDR3 length is 13 residues. V gave up 5 bases and J gave up 5 bases; unmatched junction bases: 5. CDR1 is SGHVS and CDR2 is FQNEAQ in the germline V gene. The CDR3 region is CASSNRGVETQYF. CDR3 coding DNA: TGTGCCAGCAGCAATCGGGGGGTGGAGACCCAGTACTTC.

The V call is TRBV9, the J call TRBJ2-7, with unresolved D. Trimming left V 3 bases short and J 6 bases short, with 10 bases between. The CDR3 extends over 12 amino acids. Germline loops: CDR1 SGDLS, CDR2 YYNGEE. The CDR3 region has the DNA TGTGCCAGCAGCGGAGACCAGCCCGAGCAGTACTTC. This translates into CASSGDQPEQYF. The full variable domain, rest sourced from reference TRBV9 and TRBJ2-7, is DSGVTQTPKHLITATGQRVTLRCSPRSGDLSVYWYQQSLDQGLQFLIQYYNGEERAKGNILERFSAQQFPDLHSELNLSSLELGDSALYFCASSGDQPEQYFGPGTRLTVT.

The table lists this clonotype with a few counts. V usage is TRBV11-2 and J usage is TRBJ2-1; TRBD1 is a possible D gene (6 bases). Germline V gene sequence: CDR1 SGHAT, CDR2 FQNNGV. V was pared by 4 bases and J by 2 bases, with 12 bases between. The CDR3 extends over 15 amino acids. The CDR3 region has the DNA TGTGCCAGCAGCTACGGACAGACCCCCTACAATGAGCAGTTCTTC. The encoded protein is CASSYGQTPYNEQFF.